Below are 30 T cell receptor beta chains sequenced from a single sample in a study of a mutant IDH1 vaccine in newly diagnosed glioma (dated by TCRdb to about 2021). The meaning of the sample's time point label: week 5, during vaccination. Each vaccine dose, consisting of 300 ug of a 20-mer mutant IDH1 peptide in Montanide, was administered subcutaneously with topical imiquimod. These receptors' targets are unknown. The protocol used for the library was the immunoSEQ multiplex PCR assay. In its TCRdb copy, this immuneACCESS table keeps in-frame sequences only and misses some clones. Where compared with another copy, unresolved V genes explain less than half of these, and the others have no known cause. Within this sample are over 50,000 clones, with 85% to 90% of them counted one time only. The ten largest make up roughly 5.1% of the sample. The material sequenced was PBMCs, taken from a glioma patient whose treatment included an IDH1 peptide vaccine. The source of these receptors is a woman between 40 and 50 years old with glioma.

V and J are TRBV6-5 and TRBJ1-5; 11 bases map to TRBD1. The CDR3 has 14 amino acids. Germline V lookup: CDR1 MNHEY, CDR2 SVGAGI. The V segment lost 7 bases and the J segment 12 bases; nucleotides outside the gene matches: 11. DNA for the CDR3: TGTGCCAGCAACGAACGCCGGGACAGGGGGGTCCAGCATTTT. It encodes CASNERRDRGVQHF.

This chain joins TRBV11-3 and TRBJ1-2, with D perhaps matching TRBD1 (6 bases). The CDR3 contains 15 residues. Germline values: CDR1 SGHNT, CDR2 YENEEA. Between the trimmed V and J ends, which lost 5 bases and 4 bases, there was a span of 17 bases. DNA of the CDR3: TGTGCCAGCAGCGCCGCCCCGGGGGGCTTCTATGGCTACACCTTC. It yields the protein CASSAAPGGFYGYTF. Using reference TRBV11-3 and TRBJ1-2 for the parts outside the CDR3, the full variable domain is EAGVVQSPRYKIIEKKQPVAFWCNPISGHNTLYWYLQNLGQGPELLIRYENEEAVDDSQLPKDRFSAERLKGVDSTLKIQPAELGDSAVYLCASSAAPGGFYGYTFGSGTRLTVV.

V and J are TRBV6-1 and TRBJ1-5; TRBD1 matches at 7 bases. CDR3 length: 13 residues. Germline V gives CDR1 MNHNS, CDR2 SASEGT. The V gene end was trimmed by 4 bases and the J gene end by 6 bases; junction bases not matched to a gene: 3. CDR3 bases: TGTGCCAGCAGTGCCCAGGGGGGTCAGCCCCAGCATTTT. This codes for CASSAQGGQPQHF.

The chain links TRBV4-1 to TRBJ1-2; unclear D gene. V was cut by 1 base and J by 5 bases, with 17 bases left in between. From germline, CDR1 is MGHRA and CDR2 YSYEKL. This CDR3 spans 16 amino acids. The CDR3 sequence: CASSQVPGSPWYGYTF. The CDR3 DNA follows: TGCGCCAGCAGCCAAGTTCCAGGCTCCCCTTGGTATGGCTACACCTTC.

CDR3 protein: CASTLGGNEQFF. The CDR3, as DNA: TGTGCCAGCACCCTCGGGGGAAATGAGCAGTTCTTC. The chain links TRBV13 to TRBJ2-1; D may be TRBD2 (6 bases). This CDR3 region has 12 residues. V dropped 7 bases and J dropped 7 bases, with 11 bases sitting between them. CDR1 PRHDT and CDR2 FYEKMQ come from the germline V gene (reference sequence).

The CDR3 coding sequence is TGTGCCAGCAGGGACCGGACAGGGCTGAATTCACCCCTCCACTTT. As protein: CASRDRTGLNSPLHF. The chain carries TRBV7-9 and TRBJ1-6; 8 positions match TRBD1. The germline V gene encodes CDR1 SEHNR and CDR2 FQNEAQ (reference sequence). The CDR3 sequence is 15 residues long. V lost 6 bases to trimming and J lost 7 bases; unmatched junction nucleotides: 8.

V gene TRBV15 combines with J gene TRBJ1-3, with a weak D call TRBD1 (5 bases). The germline CDR1 and CDR2 sequences are LNHNV and YYDKDF (reference sequence). V dropped 0 bases and J dropped 0 bases, with 9 bases sitting between them. CDR3 length: 16 residues. Written as DNA, the CDR3 is TGTGCCACCAGCAGAGATCCGGGGGGCTCTGGAAACACCATATATTTT. This translates into CATSRDPGGSGNTIYF.

This clone turned up a few times. The rearrangement links TRBV28 to TRBJ1-5; unclear D gene. This CDR3 is built from 15 residues. Trimming removed 6 bases at V and 4 bases at J, with 16 bases between. CDR1 is MDHEN, CDR2 SYDVKM, per germline. CDR3 protein: CASSLNRQENQPQHF. CDR3 nucleotide sequence: TGTGCCAGCAGCCTAAACCGTCAAGAGAATCAGCCCCAGCATTTT.

V is TRBV18 and J is TRBJ1-1; D is undetermined. The CDR3 spans 15 residues. CDR1 KGHSH and CDR2 LQKENI come from the germline V gene. Trimming took 3 bases from V and 3 from J, leaving 14 bases between them. The CDR3 DNA sequence: TGTGCCAGCTCACCCCTGGCAAGTAGGTACACTGAAGCTTTCTTT. This codes for CASSPLASRYTEAFF.

This clone appeared once. The chain joins TRBV5-1 to TRBJ2-5, with D possibly TRBD1 on 5 matching bases. CDR1 and CDR2 from the germline V gene are SGHRS and YFSETQ. Trimming shortened V by 0 bases and J by 2 bases, and 11 bases separated the two germline ends. The CDR3 runs 15 residues. The CDR3 loop reads CASSLEGLQQETQYF. The DNA of the CDR3 is TGCGCCAGCAGCTTGGAGGGGCTCCAGCAAGAGACCCAGTACTTC.

The chain carries TRBV5-6 and TRBJ2-7; 8 nucleotides align to TRBD2. Germline V gene data show CDR1 as SGHDT and CDR2 as YYEEEE. V shed 5 bases, J shed 2 bases, and the junction held 12 bases outside the gene matches. The CDR3 is made up of 16 amino acids. For the CDR3, the DNA is TGTGCCAGCAGTATTCGCGAGCGGGGGCTTACCTACGAGCAGTACTTC. This sequence encodes CASSIRERGLTYEQYF.

The CDR3 sequence is CASSASGQGFNEQFF. In nucleotides, the CDR3 is TGTGCCAGCAGCGCATCGGGACAGGGGTTCAATGAGCAGTTCTTC. V gene TRBV9 combines with J gene TRBJ2-1; 10 bases align to TRBD1. The germline CDR1 and CDR2 sequences are SGDLS and YYNGEE. There are 15 residues in the CDR3. With V trimmed by 3 bases and J by 6 bases, 6 bases remained unmatched.

The J gene is TRBJ2-3, the V gene TRBV30; 9 bases are a match to TRBD2. Germline trimming cut 7 bases from V and 2 bases from J; bases unmatched to any gene: 7. The CDR3 extends over 14 amino acids. Per germline, CDR1 GTSNPN and CDR2 SVGIG (reference sequence). The CDR3 loop is CALTLAGYTDTQYF. The CDR3 DNA reads as TGTGCCTTGACGCTAGCGGGATACACAGATACGCAGTATTTT.

This sequence joins TRBV19 and TRBJ2-7, with D possibly being TRBD2 (5 bases). CDR3 length: 17 residues. The V end was cut by 5 bases, the J end by 0 bases, with 20 bases between. The germline V gene has CDR1 LNHDA and CDR2 SQIVND (reference sequence). Here the CDR3 DNA reads TGTGCCAGTAGTTCCGCTATGGGTAGCGCCGCCTCCTACGAGCAGTACTTC. This encodes CASSSAMGSAASYEQYF.

The chain employs TRBV7-9 and TRBJ2-5, with 11 bases lining up with TRBD1. CDR1 and CDR2 (germline): SEHNR, FQNEAQ (reference sequence). Trimming took 8 bases from V and 3 from J; bases not matched to a gene: 17. The CDR3 is 18 amino acids. CDR3 nucleotide sequence: TGTGCCAGCGCCGACGGAGGACAGGGGGCTTTTGGGGAAGAGACCCAGTACTTC. Amino acids: CASADGGQGAFGEETQYF.

The chain is built from TRBV6-6 and TRBJ1-6; D is unclear. CDR1 and CDR2 from the germline V gene are MNHNY and SVGAGI (reference sequence). CDR3 size: 13 residues. V lost 2 bases and J 9 bases, leaving 8 bases between the germline ends. CDR3 nucleotide sequence: TGTGCCAGCAGTTACGAGGTTATTTCACCCCTCCACTTT. Protein sequence: CASSYEVISPLHF.

The chain links TRBV2 to TRBJ2-5; the D gene is possibly TRBD1 (5 bases). The V and J ends lost 5 bases and 6 bases respectively, with 16 bases between them. Germline CDR1 SNHLY, CDR2 FYNNEI. The CDR3 totals 14 residues. CDR3 nucleotide sequence: TGTGCCAGCAGTTATACAGGTCCAATGAAGACCCAGTACTTC. This sequence encodes CASSYTGPMKTQYF.

This clone has a single count. J is TRBJ2-3 and V is TRBV5-4; 11 bases map to TRBD2. There are 15 residues in the CDR3. V lost 7 bases, J lost 1 base, and 5 bases stayed unmatched. Germline values: CDR1 SGHNT, CDR2 YYREEE (reference sequence). CDR3 loop: CASGIAGGGTDTQYF. Here the CDR3 DNA reads TGTGCCAGCGGTATAGCGGGAGGGGGCACAGATACGCAGTATTTT.

The rearrangement uses TRBV19 and TRBJ1-4; a weak D match, TRBD1 (6 bases). This CDR3 has 12 amino acids. Germline V gene lookup returns CDR1 LNHDA and CDR2 SQIVND (reference sequence). The V end lost 5 bases, the J end lost 9 bases, and 10 bases lay between the germline ends. The CDR3 sequence is CASSFTGKKLFF. In nucleotides, the CDR3 is TGTGCCAGTAGTTTTACAGGGAAAAAACTGTTTTTT.

This clone is a singleton in its sample. The gene calls are TRBV11-2 and TRBJ2-2, with D possibly called TRBD1 or TRBD2 (6 bases each). Per the germline V gene, CDR1 is SGHAT and CDR2 is FQNNGV. The CDR3 has 16 amino acids. Trimming removed 6 bases from V and 4 bases from J, with 18 bases in between. This chain's CDR3 is CASSLLPGAGTGELFF. CDR3 nucleotide sequence: TGTGCCAGCAGTCTCCTCCCGGGGGCGGGCACCGGGGAGCTGTTTTTT.

This clone was recorded once. The rearrangement uses TRBV2 and TRBJ1-5; D possibly corresponds to TRBD1 (6 bases). The CDR3 covers 14 residues. The V end was cut by 4 bases, the J end by 1 base, with 8 bases between. The germline V gene has CDR1 SNHLY and CDR2 FYNNEI. CDR3: CASSVQGSNQPQHF. In DNA, the CDR3 is TGTGCCAGCAGTGTACAGGGAAGCAATCAGCCCCAGCATTTT.

In this sample, this clone turned up once. The chain joins TRBV6-6 to TRBJ1-1; possible D gene TRBD1, 5 bases. The CDR3 loop spans 13 amino acids. V gave up 4 bases and J gave up 1 base, with 7 bases separating them. Looked up from germline, CDR1 is MNHNY and CDR2 is SVGAGI (reference sequence). The CDR3 coding sequence is TGTGCCAGCAGTTGGGACGGGAACACTGAAGCTTTCTTT. Amino acids: CASSWDGNTEAFF.

The chain couples TRBV5-1 to TRBJ2-7; no firm D call. Trimming pared 0 bases from V and 0 bases from J, leaving 10 bases between. Germline V gene data show CDR1 as SGHRS and CDR2 as YFSETQ. This CDR3 contains 15 residues. CDR3 loop: CASSLVTGSSYEQYF. Here the CDR3 DNA reads TGCGCCAGCAGCTTGGTGACGGGTAGCTCCTACGAGCAGTACTTC.

This clone is a singleton in its sample. V usage is TRBV2 and J usage is TRBJ1-2; TRBD1 aligns across 12 bases. The ends lost 7 bases at V and 4 bases at J; junction bases unmatched: 10. The CDR3 has 16 residues. The germline gives CDR1 SNHLY, CDR2 FYNNEI. DNA for the CDR3: TGTGCCAGCACTGGGACAGGGGGCGTAGGTAGCTATGGCTACACCTTC. It encodes CASTGTGGVGSYGYTF. The whole variable domain, filled in from reference TRBV2 and TRBJ1-2, reads EPEVTQTPSHQVTQMGQEVILRCVPISNHLYFYWYRQILGQKVEFLVSFYNNEISEKSEIFDDQFSVERPDGSNFTLKIRSTKLEDSAMYFCASTGTGGVGSYGYTFGSGTRLTVV.

The V and J genes are TRBV18 and TRBJ2-5, with TRBD2 identical over 8 bases. This CDR3 contains 15 residues. Trimming removed 5 bases from V and 2 bases from J; junction bases left unmatched: 7. Germline CDR1 reads KGHSH; CDR2 reads LQKENI. CDR3 sequence reads: CASSSIAGRQETQYF. DNA of the CDR3: TGTGCCAGCTCATCAATAGCGGGGAGACAAGAGACCCAGTACTTC.

The J gene is TRBJ2-3, the V gene TRBV28; 7 positions agree with TRBD1. This CDR3 has 14 residues. Trimming removed 5 bases from V and 6 bases from J; junction bases left unmatched: 8. Germline CDR1 is MDHEN and CDR2 is SYDVKM. CDR3 sequence reads: CASSLRRDSDTQYF. The CDR3 nucleotides are TGTGCCAGCAGTCTTCGTAGGGACAGTGATACGCAGTATTTT.

In this sample, this clone turned up a few times. This chain joins TRBV5-1 and TRBJ1-2; D might be TRBD1 (6 bases). This CDR3 region has 14 residues. V was clipped by 5 bases and J by 4 bases, with 15 bases between them. Per germline, CDR1 SGHRS and CDR2 YFSETQ. CDR3: CASRARGGPYGYTF. The CDR3 coding sequence is TGCGCCAGCAGGGCGCGGGGGGGCCCCTATGGCTACACCTTC.

This clone was picked up a small number of times. The chain links TRBV7-2 to TRBJ1-4; TRBD1 might be the D (6 bases). Trimming took off 5 bases at V and 8 bases at J, with 21 bases between the two ends. This CDR3 region has 16 residues. In germline, CDR1 is SGHTA, CDR2 FQGNSA. The CDR3 DNA reads as TGTGCCAGCAGCCCGCGAATCCGTTTAGGACAGGAAAAACTGTTTTTT. It codes for CASSPRIRLGQEKLFF.

The chain uses TRBV7-2 and TRBJ1-1, with 7 bases fitting TRBD1. V shed 4 bases and J 8 bases; nucleotides not matched to a gene: 10. The CDR3 totals 14 residues. CDR1 is SGHTA, CDR2 FQGNSA, per germline. This CDR3 reads CASSSRGERAEAFF. The CDR3, as DNA: TGTGCCAGCAGCTCCAGGGGGGAGAGGGCCGAAGCTTTCTTT. Filled out from reference TRBV7-2 and TRBJ1-1, the complete variable domain reads GAGVSQSPSNKVTEKGKDVELRCDPISGHTALYWYRQSLGQGLEFLIYFQGNSAPDKSGLPSDRFSAERTGGSVSTLTIQRTQQEDSAVYLCASSSRGERAEAFFGQGTRLTVV.

The genes are TRBV29-1 and TRBJ2-5; D gene unclear. The CDR3 has 14 residues. The ends were cut back, 0 bases at V and 5 bases at J, with 13 bases in the middle. CDR1 is SQVTM, CDR2 ANQGSEA, per germline. The CDR3 DNA reads TGCAGCGTTGAAGATCGACTTGGTCTGGAGACCCAGTACTTC. Protein sequence: CSVEDRLGLETQYF.